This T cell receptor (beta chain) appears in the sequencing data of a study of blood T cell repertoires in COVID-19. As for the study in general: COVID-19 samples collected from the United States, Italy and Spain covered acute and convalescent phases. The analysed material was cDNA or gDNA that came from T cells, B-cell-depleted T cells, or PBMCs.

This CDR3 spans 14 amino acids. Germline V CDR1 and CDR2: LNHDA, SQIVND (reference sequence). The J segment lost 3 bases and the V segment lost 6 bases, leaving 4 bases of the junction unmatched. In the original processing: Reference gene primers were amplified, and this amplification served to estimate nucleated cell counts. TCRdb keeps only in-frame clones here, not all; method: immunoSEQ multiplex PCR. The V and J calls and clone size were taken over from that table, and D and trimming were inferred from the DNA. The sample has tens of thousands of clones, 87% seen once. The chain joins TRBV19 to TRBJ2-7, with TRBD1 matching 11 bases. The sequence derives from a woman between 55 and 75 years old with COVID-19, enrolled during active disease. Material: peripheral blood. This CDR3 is CASRSGTGGYEQYF. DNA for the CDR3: TGTGCCAGTAGATCCGGGACAGGGGGCTACGAGCAGTACTTC.